The clone carrying this T cell receptor beta chain occurred a few times. Categorization into cohorts depended on clinical history that participants reported. Sequenced by immunoSEQ multiplex PCR; TCRdb stores in-frame clones only, minus some. The data contain roughly 180,000 clones, about nine tenths of them seen just once; the ten biggest clones take up approximately 2%. This CDR3 is built from 16 residues. Germline V gene sequence: CDR1 KGHDR, CDR2 SFDVKD. V trimming: 3 bases; J trimming: 0 bases; junction bases outside the gene matches: 6. This sample is part of a study of blood T cell repertoires in COVID-19. Study details: Sample material is recorded as cDNA or gDNA derived from T cells, B-cell-depleted T cells, or PBMCs.

This TCR came from a woman in her twenties or thirties who had recovered from COVID-19. Sequencing used PBMCs or T cells enriched from blood (not recorded which). The chain is built from TRBV24-1 and TRBJ2-5, with 7 positions matching TRBD1. The CDR3 protein is CATSDLDRENQETQYF. The CDR3, as DNA: TGTGCCACCAGTGATCTTGACAGGGAAAACCAAGAGACCCAGTACTTC.